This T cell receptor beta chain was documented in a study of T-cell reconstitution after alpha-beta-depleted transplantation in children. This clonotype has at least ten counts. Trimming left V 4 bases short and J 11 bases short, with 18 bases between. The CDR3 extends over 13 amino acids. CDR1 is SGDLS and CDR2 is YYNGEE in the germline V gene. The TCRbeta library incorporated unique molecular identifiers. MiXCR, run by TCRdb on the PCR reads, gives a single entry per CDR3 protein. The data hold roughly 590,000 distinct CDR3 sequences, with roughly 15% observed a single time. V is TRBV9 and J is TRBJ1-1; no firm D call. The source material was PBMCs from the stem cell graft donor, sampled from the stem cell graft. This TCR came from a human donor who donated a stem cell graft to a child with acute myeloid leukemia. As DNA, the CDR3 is TGTGCCAGCAGCCCCCTGGACCCGTTTGGGGCTTTCTTT. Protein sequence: CASSPLDPFGAFF. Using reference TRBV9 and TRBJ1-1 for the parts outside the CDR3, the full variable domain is DSGVTQTPKHLITATGQRVTLRCSPRSGDLSVYWYQQSLDQGLQFLIQYYNGEERAKGNILERFSAQQFPDLHSELNLSSLELGDSALYFCASSPLDPFGAFFGQGTRLTVV.